These 13 T cell receptor beta chains share one sample of origin, sequenced in a study of blood T cells in healthy people across ages (dated by TCRdb to between 2014 and 2017). Receptors were amplified or captured by 5' RACE. TCRdb shows the sequencer as Illumina HiSeq 2500. A second PCR of roughly 6 to 11 cycles was run with a J-beta primer mix and a sample-barcoded 5' primer. The raw public reads went through TCRdb reprocessing: fastp at Q25, MiXCR clone calling, in-frame beta chains kept. Entries are consolidated by CDR3 protein sequence, retaining the most common genes and DNA. This sample holds 1 million or so distinct CDR3 sequences; around 45% were observed only once. The top ten clonotypes cover about 20% of the sample. The sequenced sample consisted of blood. These receptors were taken from a woman aged 60-70 years in good health.

This clonotype was seen more than once but under ten times. The gene calls are TRBV21-1 and TRBJ2-1; the table's D call, TRBD1, has no DNA check behind it. TRBV21-1 represents a pseudogene. The CDR3 length is 15 residues. CDR3 residues: CASSKEDRGVDEQFF. The CDR3 nucleotides read TGTGCCAGCAGCAAAGAGGACAGGGGGGTCGATGAGCAGTTCTTC.

The V and J genes are TRBV10-3 and TRBJ2-1; 12 nucleotides line up with TRBD2. V was clipped by 11 bases and J by 5 bases; unmatched bases: 10. The CDR3 spans 15 residues. CDR1 ENHRY and CDR2 SYGVKD come from the germline V gene. Written as DNA, the CDR3 is TGTGCCTCGGGGGCTAGCGGGAGGGCCGACAATGAGCAGTTCTTC. It encodes CASGASGRADNEQFF.

The rearrangement uses TRBV15 and TRBJ1-4, with D perhaps matching TRBD1 (5 bases). Germline loops: CDR1 LNHNV, CDR2 YYDKDF (reference sequence). The CDR3 contains 19 residues. V shed 3 bases and J shed 8 bases, with 28 bases lying between them. Here the CDR3 reads CATSSDSFVEGETWEKLFF. The CDR3 DNA follows: TGTGCCACCAGCAGTGACAGCTTCGTCGAGGGTGAGACGTGGGAAAAACTGTTTTTT.

The genes are TRBV27 and TRBJ2-3; tentative D call: TRBD2 (6 bases). The V gene's germline CDR1 is MNHEY and CDR2 SMNVEV (reference sequence). CDR3 length: 16 residues. With 4 bases removed from V and 1 base from J, the gap between germline ends came to 15 bases. The CDR3 nucleotides read TGTGCCAGCAGTTCTTCACTAGCTTTAGGCACAGATACGCAGTATTTT. This gives the protein CASSSSLALGTDTQYF.

The rearrangement joins TRBV20-1 to TRBJ2-7; D is possibly TRBD2 (6 bases). The J call may be incorrect, as the DNA end agrees better with TRBJ2-5. Germline V CDR1 and CDR2: DFQATT, SNEGSKA (reference sequence). CDR3 length equals 13 residues. The CDR3, as DNA: TGCAGTGCCCCCGGGCGGGGAAGCGAGACCCAGTACTTC. Its protein product is CSAPGRGSETQYF.

This clonotype was picked up a small number of times. The V call is TRBV6-2 or TRBV6-3, the J call TRBJ2-1; possible D gene TRBD1, 7 bases. This CDR3 has 15 residues. Germline V gives CDR1 MNHEY, CDR2 SVGEGT. The ends were cut back, 2 bases at V and 2 bases at J, with 10 bases in the middle. This chain's CDR3 is CASSYGGGTYNEQFF. The CDR3 DNA reads as TGTGCCAGCAGTTACGGAGGGGGCACCTACAATGAGCAGTTCTTC.

At least ten counts were recorded for this clonotype. This sequence joins TRBV7-2 and TRBJ2-3, with TRBD2 matching over 15 bases. J gave up 3 bases and V 5 bases, and 3 bases lay outside the gene matches. The CDR3 extends over 16 amino acids. CDR1 and CDR2 (germline): SGHTA, FQGNSA. The chain's CDR3 is CASSLGLAGGTDTQYF. CDR3 sequence (DNA): TGTGCCAGCAGCCTCGGACTAGCGGGAGGGACAGATACGCAGTATTTT.

The chain combines TRBV27 with TRBJ1-1; D is unresolved. The germline V gene encodes CDR1 MNHEY and CDR2 SMNVEV (reference sequence). This CDR3 comprises 15 residues. The V and J ends lost 5 bases and 1 base respectively, with 14 bases between them. CDR3 protein: CASSPPRTENTEAFF. CDR3 coding DNA: TGTGCCAGCAGTCCCCCTCGGACGGAGAACACTGAAGCTTTCTTT.

This clonotype was seen only a few times. This chain uses TRBV6-2 or TRBV6-3 with TRBJ2-7; D gene unclear. Trimming took 5 bases from V and 3 from J, leaving 11 bases between them. In germline, CDR1 is MNHEY, CDR2 SVGEGT. There are 13 residues in the CDR3. CDR3 region: CASSNLEGYEQYF. The CDR3 nucleotides are TGTGCCAGCAGTAACCTCGAAGGCTACGAGCAGTACTTC.

V and J are TRBV24-1 and TRBJ2-3; 9 bases align to TRBD2. CDR3 length: 16 amino acids. The germline CDR1 and CDR2 sequences are KGHDR and SFDVKD. With V trimmed by 5 bases and J by 2 bases, 7 bases remained unmatched. The CDR3 coding sequence is TGTGCCACCAGTGTTCCCCTAGCGGGGTACACAGATACGCAGTATTTT. Its translation: CATSVPLAGYTDTQYF.

This clonotype was counted many times. The J gene is TRBJ1-2, the V gene TRBV6-1, with D uncertain. V was clipped by 7 bases and J by 5 bases, with 29 bases between them. Germline lookup yields CDR1 MNHNS and CDR2 SASEGT. The CDR3 spans 18 residues. CDR3 in amino acids: CASKRSTGNSSPIYGYTF. The DNA of the CDR3 is TGTGCCAGCAAACGATCGACCGGGAACTCCTCTCCTATTTATGGCTACACCTTC.

The rearrangement uses TRBV2 and TRBJ2-2; D not certain. The CDR3 runs to 16 residues. CDR1 is SNHLY, CDR2 FYNNEI, per germline. Trimming cost V 1 base and J 2 bases, with 11 bases left between them. The CDR3 sequence is CASSEVPKPNTGELFF. The CDR3 nucleotides read TGTGCCAGCAGTGAAGTTCCAAAACCCAACACCGGGGAGCTGTTTTTT.

This clonotype occurred a few times. This chain joins TRBV20-1 and TRBJ2-3; the D is unclear. The CDR3 is 16 residues long. CDR1 is DFQATT and CDR2 is SNEGSKA in the germline V gene (reference sequence). The V end was cut by 0 bases, the J end by 0 bases, with 13 bases between. The CDR3 here is CSARDHRVPSTDTQYF. CDR3 nucleotide sequence: TGCAGTGCTAGAGATCACCGGGTACCTAGCACAGATACGCAGTATTTT.